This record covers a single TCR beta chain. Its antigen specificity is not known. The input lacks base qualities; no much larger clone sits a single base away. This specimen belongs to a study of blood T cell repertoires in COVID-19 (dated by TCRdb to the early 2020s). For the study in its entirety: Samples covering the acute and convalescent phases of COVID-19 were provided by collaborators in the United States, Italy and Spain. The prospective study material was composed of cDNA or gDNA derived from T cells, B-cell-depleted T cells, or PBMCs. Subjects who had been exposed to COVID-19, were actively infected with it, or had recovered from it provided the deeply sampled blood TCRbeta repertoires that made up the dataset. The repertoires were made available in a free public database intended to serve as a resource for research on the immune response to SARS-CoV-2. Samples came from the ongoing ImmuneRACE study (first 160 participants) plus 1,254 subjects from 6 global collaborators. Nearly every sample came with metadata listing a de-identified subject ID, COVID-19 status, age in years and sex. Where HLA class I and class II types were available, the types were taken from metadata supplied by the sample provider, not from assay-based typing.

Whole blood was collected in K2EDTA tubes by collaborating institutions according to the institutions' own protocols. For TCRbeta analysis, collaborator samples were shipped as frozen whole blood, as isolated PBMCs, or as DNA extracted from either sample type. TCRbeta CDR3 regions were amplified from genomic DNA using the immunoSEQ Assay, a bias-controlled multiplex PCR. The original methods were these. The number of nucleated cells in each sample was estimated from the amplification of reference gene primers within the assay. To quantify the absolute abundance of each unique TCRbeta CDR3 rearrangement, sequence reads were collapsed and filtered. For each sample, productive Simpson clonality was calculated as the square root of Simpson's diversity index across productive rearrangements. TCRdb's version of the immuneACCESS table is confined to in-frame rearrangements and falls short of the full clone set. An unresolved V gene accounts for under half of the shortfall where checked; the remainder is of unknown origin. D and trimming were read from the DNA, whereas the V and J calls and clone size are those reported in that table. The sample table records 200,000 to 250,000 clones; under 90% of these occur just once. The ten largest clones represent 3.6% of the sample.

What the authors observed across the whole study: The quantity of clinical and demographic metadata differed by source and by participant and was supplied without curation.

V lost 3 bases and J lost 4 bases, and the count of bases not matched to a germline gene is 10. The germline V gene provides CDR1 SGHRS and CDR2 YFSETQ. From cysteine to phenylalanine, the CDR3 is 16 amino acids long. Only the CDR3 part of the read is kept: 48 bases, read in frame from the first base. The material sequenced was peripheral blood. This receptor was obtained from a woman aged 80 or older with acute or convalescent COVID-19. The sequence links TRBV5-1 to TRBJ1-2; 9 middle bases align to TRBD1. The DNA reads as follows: TGCGCCAGCAGCTCCGGGACAGGGAGGTACGGCTATGGCTACACCTTC. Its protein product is CASSSGTGRYGYGYTF.